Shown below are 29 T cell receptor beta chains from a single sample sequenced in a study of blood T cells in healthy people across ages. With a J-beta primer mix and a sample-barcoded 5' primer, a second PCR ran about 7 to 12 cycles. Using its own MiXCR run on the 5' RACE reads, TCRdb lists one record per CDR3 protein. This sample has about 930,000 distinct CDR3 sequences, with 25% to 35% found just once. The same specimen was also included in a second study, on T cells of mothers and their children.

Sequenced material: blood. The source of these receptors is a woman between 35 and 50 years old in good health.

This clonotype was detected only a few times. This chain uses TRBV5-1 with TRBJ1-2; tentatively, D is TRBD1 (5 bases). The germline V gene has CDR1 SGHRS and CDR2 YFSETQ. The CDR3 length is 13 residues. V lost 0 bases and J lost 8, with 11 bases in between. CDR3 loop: CASSLEAGDGYTF. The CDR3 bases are TGCGCCAGCAGCTTGGAGGCCGGGGACGGCTACACCTTC.

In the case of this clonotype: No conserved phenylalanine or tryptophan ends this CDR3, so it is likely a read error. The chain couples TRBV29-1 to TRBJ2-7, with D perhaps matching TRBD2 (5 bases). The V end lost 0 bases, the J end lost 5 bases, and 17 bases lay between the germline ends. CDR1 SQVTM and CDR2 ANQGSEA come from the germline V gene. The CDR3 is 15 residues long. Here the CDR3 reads CSVEDVEGEGHEQYC. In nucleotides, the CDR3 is TGCAGCGTTGAAGATGTCGAGGGAGAGGGCCACGAGCAGTACTGC.

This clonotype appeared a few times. CDR3 in amino acids: CASSLSGGYEAFF. CDR3 in DNA: TGTGCCAGCAGCTTATCAGGGGGGTATGAAGCTTTCTTT. The chain couples TRBV7-2 to TRBJ1-1; 7 nucleotides align to TRBD1. The V gene end was trimmed by 2 bases and the J gene end by 7 bases; junction bases not matched to a gene: 4. In germline, CDR1 is SGHTA, CDR2 FQGNSA. There are 13 residues in the CDR3.

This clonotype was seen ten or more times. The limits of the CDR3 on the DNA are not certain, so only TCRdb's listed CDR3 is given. The CDR3 region is CASSLGTGETQYF. V gene TRBV12-3 or TRBV12-4 combines with J gene TRBJ2-5; no check of the table's D call, TRBD1, against the DNA was made. Counting both end residues, the CDR3 totals 13 amino acids.

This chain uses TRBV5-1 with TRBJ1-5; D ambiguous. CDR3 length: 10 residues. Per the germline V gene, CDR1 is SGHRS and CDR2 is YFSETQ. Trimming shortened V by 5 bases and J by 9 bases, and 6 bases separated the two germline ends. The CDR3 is CASSERPQHF. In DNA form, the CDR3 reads TGCGCCAGCAGTGAACGGCCCCAGCATTTT.

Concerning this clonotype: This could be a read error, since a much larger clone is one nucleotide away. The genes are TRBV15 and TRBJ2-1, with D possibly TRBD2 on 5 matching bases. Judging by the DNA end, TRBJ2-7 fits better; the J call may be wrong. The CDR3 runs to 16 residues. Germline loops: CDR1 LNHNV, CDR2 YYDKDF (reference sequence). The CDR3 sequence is CATSRQAVSSYNEQYF. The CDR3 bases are TGTGCCACCAGCAGACAAGCGGTAAGCTCCTACAATGAGCAGTACTTC.

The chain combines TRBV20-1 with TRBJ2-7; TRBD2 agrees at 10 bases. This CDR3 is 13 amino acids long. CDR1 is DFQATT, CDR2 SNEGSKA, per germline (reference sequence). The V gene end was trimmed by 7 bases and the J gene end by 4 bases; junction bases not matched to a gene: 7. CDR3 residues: CSGSTSGLYEQYF. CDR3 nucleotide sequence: TGCAGTGGTTCGACTAGCGGGTTATACGAGCAGTACTTC.

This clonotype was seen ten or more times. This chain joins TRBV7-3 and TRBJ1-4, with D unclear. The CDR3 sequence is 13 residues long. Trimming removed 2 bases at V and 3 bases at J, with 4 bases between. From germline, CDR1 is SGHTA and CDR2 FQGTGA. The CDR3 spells CASSLGPNEKLFF. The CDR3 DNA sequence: TGTGCCAGCAGCTTAGGTCCTAATGAAAAACTGTTTTTT.

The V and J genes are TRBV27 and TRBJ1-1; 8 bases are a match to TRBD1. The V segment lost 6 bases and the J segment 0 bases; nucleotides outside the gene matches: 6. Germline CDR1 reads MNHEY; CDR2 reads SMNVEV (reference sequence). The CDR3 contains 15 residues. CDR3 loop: CASRSQTGVNTEAFF. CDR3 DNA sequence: TGTGCCAGCAGATCCCAGACAGGGGTGAACACTGAAGCTTTCTTT.

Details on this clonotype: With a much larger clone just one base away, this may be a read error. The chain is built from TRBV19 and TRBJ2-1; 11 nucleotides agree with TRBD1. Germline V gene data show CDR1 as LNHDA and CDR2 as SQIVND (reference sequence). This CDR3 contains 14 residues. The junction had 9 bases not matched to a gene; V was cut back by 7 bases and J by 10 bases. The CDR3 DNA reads TGTGCCAGTACCAACCGGGACAGGGGGTGCGAGCAGTTCTTC. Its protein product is CASTNRDRGCEQFF. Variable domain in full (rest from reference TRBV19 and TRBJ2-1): DGGITQSPKYLFRKEGQNVTLSCEQNLNHDAMYWYRQDPGQGLRLIYYSQIVNDFQKGDIAEGYSVSREKKESFPLTVTSAQKNPTAFYLCASTNRDRGCEQFFGPGTRLTVL.

The CDR3 nucleotides read TGCAGTGCTAGAGATCAGTGGGACAGGGGTCGTAATGAGCAGTTCTTC. Protein sequence: CSARDQWDRGRNEQFF. The chain carries TRBV20-1 and TRBJ2-1; 10 bases map to TRBD1. The CDR3 length is 16 residues. Germline lookup yields CDR1 DFQATT and CDR2 SNEGSKA (reference sequence). Trimming cost V 0 bases and J 7 bases; bases outside gene matches: 9.

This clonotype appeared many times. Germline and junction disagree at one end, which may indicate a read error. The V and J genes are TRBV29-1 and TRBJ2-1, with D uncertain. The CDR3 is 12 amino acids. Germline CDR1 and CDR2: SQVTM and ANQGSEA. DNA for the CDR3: TGCAGCGTGGAAGACCCCTACAATGAGCAGTTCTTC. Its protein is CSVEDPYNEQFF.

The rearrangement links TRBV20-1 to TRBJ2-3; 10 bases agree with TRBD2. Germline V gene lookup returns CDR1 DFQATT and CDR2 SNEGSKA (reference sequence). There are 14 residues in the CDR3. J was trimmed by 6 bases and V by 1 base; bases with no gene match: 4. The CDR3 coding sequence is TGCAGTGCTAGAGCTCTAGCGGGGGCCGATACGCAGTATTTT. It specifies CSARALAGADTQYF.

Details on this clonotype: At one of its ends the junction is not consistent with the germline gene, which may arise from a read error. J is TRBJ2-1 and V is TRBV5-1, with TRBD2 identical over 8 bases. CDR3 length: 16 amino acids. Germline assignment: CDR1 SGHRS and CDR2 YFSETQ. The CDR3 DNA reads TGCGCCAACAGCTGGGGTGGGACTAGGGTGCACAATGAGCAGTTCTTC. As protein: CANSWGGTRVHNEQFF.

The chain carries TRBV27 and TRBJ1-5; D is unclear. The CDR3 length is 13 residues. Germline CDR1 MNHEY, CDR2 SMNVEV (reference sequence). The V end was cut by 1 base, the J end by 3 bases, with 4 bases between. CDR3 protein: CASSLYPNQPQHF. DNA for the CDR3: TGTGCCAGCAGTTTATACCCCAATCAGCCCCAGCATTTT.

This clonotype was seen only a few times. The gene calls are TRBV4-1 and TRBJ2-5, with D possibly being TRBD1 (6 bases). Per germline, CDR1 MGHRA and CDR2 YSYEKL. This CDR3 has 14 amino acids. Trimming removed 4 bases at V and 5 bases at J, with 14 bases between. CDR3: CASSLYRVGETQYF. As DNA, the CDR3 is TGCGCCAGCAGCCTGTACAGGGTTGGCGAGACCCAGTACTTC.

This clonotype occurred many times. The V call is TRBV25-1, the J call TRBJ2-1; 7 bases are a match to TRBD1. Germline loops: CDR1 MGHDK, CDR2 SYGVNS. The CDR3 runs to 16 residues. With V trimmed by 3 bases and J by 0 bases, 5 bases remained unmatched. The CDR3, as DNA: TGTGCCAGCAGTGAGACAGGGACCGACTCCTACAATGAGCAGTTCTTC. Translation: CASSETGTDSYNEQFF. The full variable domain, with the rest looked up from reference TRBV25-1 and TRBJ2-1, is EADIYQTPRYLVIGTGKKITLECSQTMGHDKMYWYQQDPGMELHLIHYSYGVNSTEKGDLSSESTVSRIRTEHFPLTLESARPSHTSQYLCASSETGTDSYNEQFFGPGTRLTVL.

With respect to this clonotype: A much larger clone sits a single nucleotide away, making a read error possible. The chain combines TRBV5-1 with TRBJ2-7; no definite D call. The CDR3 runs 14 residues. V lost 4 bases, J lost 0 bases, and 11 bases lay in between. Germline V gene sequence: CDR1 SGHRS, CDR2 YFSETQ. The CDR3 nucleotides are TGCGCCAGCAGCGGGCAGTCGTCCTCCTACGAGCAGTACTTC. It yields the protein CASSGQSSSYEQYF.

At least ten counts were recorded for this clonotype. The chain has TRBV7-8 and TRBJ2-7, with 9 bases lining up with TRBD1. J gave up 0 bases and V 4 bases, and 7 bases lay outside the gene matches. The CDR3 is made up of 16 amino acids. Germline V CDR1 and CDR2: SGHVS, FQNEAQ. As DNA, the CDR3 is TGTGCCAGCAGCTCACCGGGACAGGGTGTCTCCTACGAGCAGTACTTC. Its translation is CASSSPGQGVSYEQYF.

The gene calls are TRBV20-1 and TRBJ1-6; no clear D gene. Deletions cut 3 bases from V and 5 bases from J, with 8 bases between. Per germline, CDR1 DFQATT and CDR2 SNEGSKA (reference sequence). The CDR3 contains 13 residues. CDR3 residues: CSASPHHNSPLHF. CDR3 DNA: TGCAGTGCTAGCCCACACCATAATTCACCCCTCCACTTT.

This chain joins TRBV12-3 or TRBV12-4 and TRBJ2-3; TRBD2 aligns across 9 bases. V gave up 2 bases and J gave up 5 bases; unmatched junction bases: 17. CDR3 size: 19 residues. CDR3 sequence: CASSLTPLSRGGQGDTQYF. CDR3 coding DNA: TGTGCCAGCAGTTTAACCCCCCTGTCGCGGGGGGGCCAAGGAGATACGCAGTATTTT.

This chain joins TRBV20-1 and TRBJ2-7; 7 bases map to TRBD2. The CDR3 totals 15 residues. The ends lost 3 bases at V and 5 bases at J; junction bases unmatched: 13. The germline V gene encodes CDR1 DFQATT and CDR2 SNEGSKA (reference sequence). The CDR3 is CSARLPGARGDEQYF. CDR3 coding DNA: TGCAGTGCTAGGCTCCCCGGGGCCCGGGGGGACGAGCAGTACTTC.

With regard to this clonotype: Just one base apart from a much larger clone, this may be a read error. DNA of the CDR3: TGCGGTGCTAGAGATCCGGGGGGGGTGGGAGATACGCAGTATTTT. This gives the protein CGARDPGGVGDTQYF. The chain is built from TRBV20-1 and TRBJ2-3; 8 nucleotides agree with TRBD2. The length of the CDR3 is 15 residues. Germline V CDR1 and CDR2: DFQATT, SNEGSKA (reference sequence).

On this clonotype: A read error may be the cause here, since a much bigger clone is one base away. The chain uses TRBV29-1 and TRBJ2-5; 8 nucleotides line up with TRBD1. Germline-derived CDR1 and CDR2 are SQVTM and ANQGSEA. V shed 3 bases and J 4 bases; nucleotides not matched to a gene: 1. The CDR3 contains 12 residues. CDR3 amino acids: CSVDQGAETQYF. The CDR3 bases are TGCAGCGTTGACCAGGGGGCAGAGACCCAGTACTTC.

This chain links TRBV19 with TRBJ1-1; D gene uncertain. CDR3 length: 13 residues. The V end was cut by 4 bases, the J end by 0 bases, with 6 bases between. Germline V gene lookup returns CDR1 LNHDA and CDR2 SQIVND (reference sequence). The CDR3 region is CASSTDLNTEAFF. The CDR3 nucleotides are TGTGCCAGTAGTACGGATTTGAACACTGAAGCTTTCTTT.

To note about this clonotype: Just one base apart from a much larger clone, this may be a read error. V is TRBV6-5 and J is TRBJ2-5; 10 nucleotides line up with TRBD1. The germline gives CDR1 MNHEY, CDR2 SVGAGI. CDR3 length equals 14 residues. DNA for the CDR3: TGTGCCAGCGCGGGACAGGGGACACAAGAGACCCAGTGCTTC. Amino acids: CASAGQGTQETQCF.

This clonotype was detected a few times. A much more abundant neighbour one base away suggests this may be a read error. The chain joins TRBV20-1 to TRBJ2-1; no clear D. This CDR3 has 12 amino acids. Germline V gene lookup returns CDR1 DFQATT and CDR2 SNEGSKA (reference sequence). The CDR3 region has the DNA TGCAGTGCTAGAGTGTCGTACAATGGGCAGTTCTTC. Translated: CSARVSYNGQFF.

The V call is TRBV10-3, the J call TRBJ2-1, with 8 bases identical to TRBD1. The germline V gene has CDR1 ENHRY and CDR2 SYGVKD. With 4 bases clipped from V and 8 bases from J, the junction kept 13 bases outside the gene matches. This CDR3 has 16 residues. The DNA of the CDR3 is TGTGCCATCAGTGGGAGACAGGGGCTCGCTATCGATGAGCAGTTCTTC. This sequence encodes CAISGRQGLAIDEQFF.

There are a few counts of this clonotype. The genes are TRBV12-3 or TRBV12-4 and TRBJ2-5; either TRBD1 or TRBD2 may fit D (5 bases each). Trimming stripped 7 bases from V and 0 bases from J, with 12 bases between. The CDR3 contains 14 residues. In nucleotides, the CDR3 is TGTGCCAGCACCGACGGGACGGACCAAGAGACCCAGTACTTC. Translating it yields CASTDGTDQETQYF.